This note documents a single TCR beta chain sequence. Its antigen remains unidentified. Within one base of it there is no much larger clone, and no base qualities were kept. The sample's time point label, decoded: about 28 days (+/-7) after the second vaccine dose. AZD1222 recipients whose second dose came at about 4 weeks and those whose second dose came at about 12 weeks were combined into one group, since spike-specific TCR depth and breadth did not differ between the two schedules. Vaccinee samples were obtained from the UK trials COV001 and COV002, which included a single-blind randomized controlled phase 2/3 trial of AZD1222 (ChAdOx1 nCoV-19) in healthy adults. For TCRbeta chain sequencing, PBMC samples were collected from trial participants at day 0 and at day 28 after the second dose. This record belongs to a study of T cell responses to AZD1222 COVID-19 vaccine (dated by TCRdb to about 2021). At the level of the whole study: A total of more than 230 trial participants underwent TCR sequencing, of whom roughly 210 had received two doses of AZD1222 and roughly 26 had received two doses of the MenACWY control vaccine. Trial participants were enrolled by age into 18-55, 56-69 and 70-plus year subgroups, with about 150, 28 and 57 TCR-sequenced participants respectively.

The CDR3 regions of human TCRbeta chains were subjected to immunosequencing. Processing in the source paper ran as follows. TCRs in the repertoires were compared against a reference library of SARS-CoV-2-specific TCRs that had been generated with the MIRA antigen-specificity platform. Breadth was defined as the fraction of unique TCRs that were SARS-CoV-2-associated, and depth was defined as the fraction of total T cells that were SARS-CoV-2-associated. Using the MIRA data, each spike-specific TCR was mapped to the spike region that the TCR reacts to and placed in a CD4 or CD8 class. Log10-transformed breadth and depth values were compared by one-way ANOVA with Sidak's multiple comparisons tests. TCRdb carries this immuneACCESS record with in-frame sequences only. Its versions omit some clonotypes, under half of them owing to an unresolved V gene in the studies checked, with the rest unexplained. V, J and clone size reflect that table, while D and trimming were determined from the DNA. This sample gives approximately 150,000 clones in total; approximately 89% of them show up just once. The ten biggest clones cover roughly 1.8% of the sample.

V is cut back by 2 bases and J by 5 bases, with 13 bases in the junction unmatched. CDR1 is given as MNHNS and CDR2 as SASEGT, both from the germline V gene. The CDR3 numbers 17 residues from cysteine through phenylalanine. Here the CDR3 DNA is all that survives: 51 bases in frame from base 1. The investigation overall reported the following: The vaccine-associated CD4 TCRs covered the entire spike protein, and the dominant responses fell in regions 160-218 and 743-854. Reportedly, almost half of the unique spike-specific TCRs recognized epitopes lying outside the regions that are mutated in the B.1.351 and B.1.1.7 variants. Conclusions about previously exposed vaccinees are limited, since just a handful of AZD1222 recipients were seropositive for SARS-CoV-2 at baseline. The 56-69-year group was small, and its depth increase did not reach significance, likely because of low power. Because no samples from the day 14 peak response were available, repertoires could be characterized only after the peak T cell response. Most participants were white British and females outnumbered males, and the authors suggested that clonal diversity may have been underestimated. After two AZD1222 doses, both the breadth and the depth of spike-specific TCRs were significantly higher than at day 0 and than in MenACWY recipients.

This sequence was found in an adult who received the AZD1222 COVID-19 vaccine. The sequence joins TRBV6-1 to TRBJ1-2, and TRBD1 aligns with 8 junction nucleotides. The source material was peripheral blood, sampled 28 days after the second AZD1222 dose. The sequenced DNA: TGTGCCAGCAGTGAAATTCGGACAGGGCCTTGGGAGTATGGCTACACCTTC. Its coded protein is CASSEIRTGPWEYGYTF.